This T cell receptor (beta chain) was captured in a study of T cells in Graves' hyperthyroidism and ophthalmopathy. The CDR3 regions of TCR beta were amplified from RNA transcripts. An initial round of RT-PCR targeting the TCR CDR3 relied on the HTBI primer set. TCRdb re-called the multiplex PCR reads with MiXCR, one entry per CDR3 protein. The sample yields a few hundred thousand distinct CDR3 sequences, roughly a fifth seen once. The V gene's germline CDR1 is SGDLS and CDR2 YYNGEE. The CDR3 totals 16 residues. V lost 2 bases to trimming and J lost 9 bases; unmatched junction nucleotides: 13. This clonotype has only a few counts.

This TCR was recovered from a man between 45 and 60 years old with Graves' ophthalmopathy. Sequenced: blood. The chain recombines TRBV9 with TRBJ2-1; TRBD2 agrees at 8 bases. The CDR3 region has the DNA TGTGCCAGCAGCGTGGGCTGGGGGGGACTAGGATCTGAGCAGTTCTTC. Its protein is CASSVGWGGLGSEQFF.